This record concerns one T cell receptor (beta chain) sequence. Its antigen remains unidentified. Germline CDR1 and CDR2: LGHDT and YNNKEL (reference sequence). V dropped 0 bases and J dropped 0; count of bases not matched to a gene: 7. This CDR3 is built from 17 residues. Assay used: immunoSEQ multiplex PCR; TCRdb lists only in-frame clones, some missing. The sample carries 90,000 to 110,000 clones, 90% to 95% recorded once. The sample comes from a study of T cell responses to AZD1222 COVID-19 vaccine. General study results and limits: Repertoires were sampled only after the peak T cell response. Donors were mostly white British, more females; clonal diversity possibly underestimated.

The material sequenced was peripheral blood, taken on day 0 of AZD1222 vaccination. The chain combines TRBV3-1 (or the pseudogene TRBV3-2) with TRBJ2-7; 8 bases match TRBD2. The receptor comes from an adult in good health. The CDR3 DNA reads as TGTGCCAGCAGCCAAGATACGGGCGGGAGGCCCTCCTACGAGCAGTACTTC. The encoded protein is CASSQDTGGRPSYEQYF.